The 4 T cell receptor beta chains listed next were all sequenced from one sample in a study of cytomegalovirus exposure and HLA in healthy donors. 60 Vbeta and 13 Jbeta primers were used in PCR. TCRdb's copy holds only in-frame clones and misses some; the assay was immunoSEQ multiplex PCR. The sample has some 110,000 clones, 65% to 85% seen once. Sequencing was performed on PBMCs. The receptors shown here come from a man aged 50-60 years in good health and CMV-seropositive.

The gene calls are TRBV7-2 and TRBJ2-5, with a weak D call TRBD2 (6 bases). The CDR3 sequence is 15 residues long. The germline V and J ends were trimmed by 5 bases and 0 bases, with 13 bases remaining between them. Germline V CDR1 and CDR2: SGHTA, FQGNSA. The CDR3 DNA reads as TGTGCCAGCAGCCAACGGCGGGACTACCAAGAGACCCAGTACTTC. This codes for CASSQRRDYQETQYF.

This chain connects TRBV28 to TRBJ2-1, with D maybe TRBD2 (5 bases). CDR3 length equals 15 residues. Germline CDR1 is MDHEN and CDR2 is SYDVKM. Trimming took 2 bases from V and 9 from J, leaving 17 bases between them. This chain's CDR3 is CASSLEGVLVGEQFF. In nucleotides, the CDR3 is TGTGCCAGCAGTTTAGAGGGCGTGTTAGTGGGTGAGCAGTTCTTC.

CDR3 coding DNA: TGTGCCAGCAGTTACGGCCAGGGGGATGGCTACACCTTC. It is translated as CASSYGQGDGYTF. The chain joins TRBV6-5 to TRBJ1-2; 7 bases are a match to TRBD1. The CDR3 runs 13 residues. The germline V gene encodes CDR1 MNHEY and CDR2 SVGAGI. After removal of 2 bases from V and 6 bases from J, the junction contained 3 bases not matched to a gene.

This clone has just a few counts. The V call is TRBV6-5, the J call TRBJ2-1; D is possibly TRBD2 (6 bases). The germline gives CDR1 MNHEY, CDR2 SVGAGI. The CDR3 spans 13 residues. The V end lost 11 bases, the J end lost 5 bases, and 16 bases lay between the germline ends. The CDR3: CAVRDLENNEQFF. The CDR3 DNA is TGTGCCGTCCGGGACTTAGAGAACAATGAGCAGTTCTTC.